The TCR beta chain under discussion was sequenced for a study of blood T cells in healthy people across ages. Notes on the study in general: The recorded TCR beta diversity per million T cells decreased in a roughly linear manner with age.

The V and J ends lost 2 bases and 11 bases respectively, with 30 bases between them. This CDR3 spans 18 amino acids. Looked up from germline, CDR1 is SEHNR and CDR2 is FQNEAQ (reference sequence). Comment on this clonotype: The target antigen is unknown.

The use of a sample-barcoded 5' primer and a J-beta primer mix characterized a second PCR of roughly 6 to 11 cycles. TCRdb passed the 5' RACE reads through MiXCR, listing each CDR3 protein once. The repertoire has 600,000 or so distinct CDR3 sequences, 47% of them found once; the top ten carry just under 25%. Sequencing input: blood. This clonotype was sampled from an elderly man in good health. The chain employs TRBV7-9 and TRBJ2-5; maybe TRBD1 (8 bases). The CDR3 loop is CASSLYRGRGGVGNEQYF. The DNA for the CDR3 is TGTGCCAGCAGCTTATACAGGGGGAGGGGAGGAGTTGGCAATGAGCAGTACTTC. Full variable domain (rest looked up from reference TRBV7-9 and TRBJ2-5): DTGVSQNPRHKITKRGQNVTFRCDPISEHNRLYWYRQTLGQGPEFLTYFQNEAQLEKSRLLSDRFSAERPKGSFSTLEIQRTEQGDSAMYLCASSLYRGRGGVGNEQYFGPGTRLLVL.